This is a list of T cell receptor beta chains from one sample in a study of T cell responses to AZD1222 COVID-19 vaccine. Some clones are missing from TCRdb's copy, which holds only in-frame ones; the method was immunoSEQ multiplex PCR. The table lists fewer than 150,000 clones, 88% of them singletons. The starting material was peripheral blood, obtained 28 days after the second AZD1222 dose. The receptors were sampled from an adult who received the AZD1222 COVID-19 vaccine. Each CDR3 is given with its conserved first and last residue. Each record gives: clone size, V gene, CDR3 protein. Size is omitted from some rows. Given values are once, few, many or a class for expanded clones.

size: -; V: TRBV15; CDR3: CATRSGQLDWKQYF
size: -; V: TRBV6-5; CDR3: CASSYSDRNTEAFF
size: -; V: TRBV24-1; CDR3: CATSDWGTGEDQPQHF
size: -; V: TRBV7-2; CDR3: CASSPTGQGDQPQHF
size: -; V: TRBV28; CDR3: CASSPPGTGGGYTF
size: -; V: TRBV9; CDR3: CASRPWTAQNQPQHF
size: -; V: TRBV13; CDR3: CASTSRTHNSPLHF
size: -; V: TRBV28; CDR3: CASSFGQGYTF
size: -; V: TRBV28; CDR3: CASSSPLVGSYEQYF
size: -; V: TRBV7-2; CDR3: CASRGTLDTEAFF
size: -; V: TRBV2; CDR3: CASSLYAVGGEQFF
size: -; V: TRBV10-3; CDR3: CAPTRPGGSYGYTF
size: -; V: TRBV27; CDR3: CASSFQAGGDEKLFF
size: -; V: TRBV6-5; CDR3: CASSTVAKNIQYF
size: -; V: TRBV5-1; CDR3: CASSLGATSSEKLFF
size: -; V: TRBV5-1; CDR3: CASSGVGGNLNTGELFF
size: -; V: TRBV5-1; CDR3: CASHSTDTQYF
size: -; V: TRBV5-1; CDR3: CASGYGSSYNSPLHF
size: -; V: TRBV6-5; CDR3: CASSNGRKLTYEQYF
size: -; V: TRBV2; CDR3: CASRGRETVGGYTF
size: -; V: TRBV28; CDR3: CASSLALSYNEQFF
size: -; V: TRBV7-2; CDR3: CASSYQGLSNQPQHF
size: -; V: TRBV3-1/TRBV3-2; CDR3: CASSQDGTSGNTIYF
size: -; V: TRBV3-1/TRBV3-2; CDR3: CASSPPGALNYGYTF
size: -; V: TRBV5-1; CDR3: CASSTDRHRDIQYF
size: few; V: TRBV9; CDR3: CASSSLQGPFNEQFF
size: -; V: TRBV18; CDR3: CASSPAGNTIYF
size: -; V: TRBV3-1/TRBV3-2; CDR3: CASSRSQGANYEQYF
size: -; V: TRBV24-1; CDR3: CATSDLLVRDTGELFF
size: -; V: TRBV11-2; CDR3: CASSLVTGGQPQHF
size: -; V: TRBV7-8; CDR3: CASSFGGYGYTF
size: -; V: TRBV5-1; CDR3: CASSLDGELGNQPQHF
size: -; V: TRBV4-3; CDR3: CASSQEYRDNSPLHF
size: -; V: TRBV6-5; CDR3: CASSYHRGRYGYTF
size: -; V: TRBV6-5; CDR3: CASSFRETNTGELFF
size: once; V: TRBV5-1; CDR3: CASSLPGETQYF
size: -; V: TRBV6-5; CDR3: CASKLRAPTNEKLFF
size: once; V: TRBV27; CDR3: CASSTRTGKETQYF
size: -; V: TRBV7-8; CDR3: CASSLGPSDQPQHF
size: -; V: TRBV18; CDR3: CASSLGQSDQPQHF
size: -; V: TRBV11-2; CDR3: CASSYQQGTSYEQYF
size: once; V: TRBV7-6; CDR3: CASSLGLAGNTEAFF
size: -; V: TRBV19; CDR3: CASSLPRDRVVNTGELFF
size: once; V: TRBV9; CDR3: CASSPTEGFRYEQYF
size: once; V: TRBV5-1; CDR3: CASSPLGGGLSYNEQFF
size: -; V: TRBV30; CDR3: CAWSKGGDTEAFF
size: -; V: TRBV5-1; CDR3: CASSTRGVAGTDTQYF